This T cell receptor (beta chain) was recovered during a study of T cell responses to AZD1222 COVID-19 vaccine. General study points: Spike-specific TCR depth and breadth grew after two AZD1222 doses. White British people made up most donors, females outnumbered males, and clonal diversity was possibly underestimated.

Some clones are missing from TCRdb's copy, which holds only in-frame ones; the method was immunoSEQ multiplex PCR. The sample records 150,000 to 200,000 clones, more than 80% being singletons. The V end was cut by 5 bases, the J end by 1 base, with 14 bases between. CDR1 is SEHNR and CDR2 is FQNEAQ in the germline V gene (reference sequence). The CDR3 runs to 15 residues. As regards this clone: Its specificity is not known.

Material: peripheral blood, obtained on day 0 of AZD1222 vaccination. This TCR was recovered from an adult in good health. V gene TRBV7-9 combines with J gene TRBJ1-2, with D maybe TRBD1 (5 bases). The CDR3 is CASSLERGFNYGYTF. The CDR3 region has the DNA TGTGCCAGCAGCCTGGAGAGGGGATTTAACTATGGCTACACCTTC.